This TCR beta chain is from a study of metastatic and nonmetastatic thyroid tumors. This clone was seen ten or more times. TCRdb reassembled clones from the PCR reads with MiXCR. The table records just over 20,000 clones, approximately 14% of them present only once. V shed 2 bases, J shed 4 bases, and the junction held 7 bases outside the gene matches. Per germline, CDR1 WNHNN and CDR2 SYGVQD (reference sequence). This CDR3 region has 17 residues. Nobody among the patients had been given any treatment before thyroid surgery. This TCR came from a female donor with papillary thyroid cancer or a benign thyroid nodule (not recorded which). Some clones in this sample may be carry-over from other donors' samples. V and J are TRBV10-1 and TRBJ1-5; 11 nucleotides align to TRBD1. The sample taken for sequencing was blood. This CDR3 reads CASSENGTGGGNQPQHF. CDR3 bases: TGCGCCAGCAGTGAGAACGGGACAGGGGGAGGAAATCAGCCCCAGCATTTT.